This TCR beta chain comes out of a study of spatial heterogeneity in lung cancer. In its sample, this clonotype was seen a few times. Noted time point: sample taken at primary tumor resection. Whole RNA came from tumor, nontumor lung or frozen PBMC and was sequenced without being sorted. V shed 4 bases and J shed 1 base, with 5 bases lying between them. CDR3 length equals 12 residues. The germline V gene encodes CDR1 SGHNT and CDR2 YYREEE (reference sequence). TCRdb processed the 5' RACE reads anew with MiXCR; each CDR3 protein has one entry. The data show over 6,000 distinct CDR3 sequences, with roughly 5.6% seen just once and around two fifths held by the top ten.

V is TRBV5-4 and J is TRBJ2-5; D remains ambiguous. This TCR came from a male donor with early-stage non-small cell lung cancer. The starting material was PBMCs, obtained at surgery. The CDR3 here is CASSGAQETQYF. The CDR3 DNA reads TGTGCCAGCAGCGGAGCCCAAGAGACCCAGTACTTC.